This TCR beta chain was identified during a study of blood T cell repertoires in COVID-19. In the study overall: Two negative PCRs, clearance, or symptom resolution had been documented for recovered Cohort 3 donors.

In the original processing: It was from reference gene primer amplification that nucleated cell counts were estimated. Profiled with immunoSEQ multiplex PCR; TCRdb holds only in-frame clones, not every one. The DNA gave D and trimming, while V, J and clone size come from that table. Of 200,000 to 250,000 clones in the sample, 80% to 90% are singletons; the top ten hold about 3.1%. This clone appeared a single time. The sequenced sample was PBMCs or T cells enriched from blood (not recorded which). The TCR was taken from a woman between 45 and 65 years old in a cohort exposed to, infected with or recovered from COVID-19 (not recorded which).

CDR3 sequence (DNA): TGTGCCAGCAGGACAGGCTTCCAAGAGACCCAGTACTTC. It yields the protein CASRTGFQETQYF. The chain links TRBV7-2 to TRBJ2-5; D is perhaps TRBD1 (6 bases). With 6 bases removed from V and 1 base from J, the gap between germline ends came to 9 bases. This CDR3 region has 13 residues. Germline V lookup: CDR1 SGHTA, CDR2 FQGNSA.